This record looks at one T cell receptor (beta chain) sequence and its context. The sample belongs to a study of blood T cell repertoires in COVID-19. The ends lost 6 bases at V and 9 bases at J; junction bases unmatched: 9. Germline CDR1 SNHLY, CDR2 FYNNEI. The CDR3 extends over 14 amino acids. The table came from immunoSEQ multiplex PCR; TCRdb's copy has only in-frame clones and leaves some out. The sample consists of over 200,000 clones, around 88% of them appearing once. J is TRBJ2-7 and V is TRBV2; 12 bases are shared with TRBD2. Material: peripheral blood. The TCR sequence derives from a man aged 35 to 55 with active or convalescent COVID-19. CDR3 DNA sequence: TGTGCCAGCAGGAGGACTAGCGGGGTCGAAGGGCAGTACTTC. The encoded protein is CASRRTSGVEGQYF.